The 9 T cell receptor beta chains listed next were all sequenced from one sample in a study of cytomegalovirus exposure and HLA in healthy donors. Measured with immunoSEQ multiplex PCR; TCRdb has only the in-frame clones, and not every one. The sample shows over 150,000 clones, under 95% of them seen only once. Sequenced: PBMCs. These receptors all come from a woman under 30 in good health and CMV-seropositive.

The chain has TRBV7-2 and TRBJ2-5, with TRBD2 identical over 8 bases. The CDR3 runs to 13 residues. In germline, CDR1 is SGHTA, CDR2 FQGNSA. The ends lost 5 bases at V and 5 bases at J; junction bases unmatched: 4. The CDR3: CASSLRLAETQYF. CDR3 nucleotide sequence: TGTGCCAGCAGCCTCCGACTAGCGGAGACCCAGTACTTC.

J is TRBJ2-7 and V is TRBV15; 8 bases align to TRBD2. Germline loops: CDR1 LNHNV, CDR2 YYDKDF (reference sequence). The CDR3 spans 14 residues. Trimming cost V 4 bases and J 5 bases; bases outside gene matches: 7. CDR3 nucleotide sequence: TGTGCCACCAGCACGTCGGGGGGGCCCGACGAGCAGTACTTC. Protein: CATSTSGGPDEQYF.

The table lists this clone with a count of one. The gene calls are TRBV28 and TRBJ2-1; 9 bases fit TRBD2. This CDR3 is 16 amino acids long. After removal of 3 bases from V and 2 bases from J, the junction contained 5 bases not matched to a gene. CDR1 is MDHEN, CDR2 SYDVKM, per germline. The CDR3 loop reads CASSLGLAETYNEQFF. CDR3 sequence (DNA): TGTGCCAGCAGTTTGGGACTAGCTGAAACCTACAATGAGCAGTTCTTC.

The V gene is TRBV2, the J gene TRBJ1-5, with D possibly being TRBD1 (6 bases). CDR3 length: 13 residues. Germline-derived CDR1 and CDR2 are SNHLY and FYNNEI. Trimming took off 6 bases at V and 6 bases at J, with 12 bases between the two ends. This chain's CDR3 is CASRPGVGQPQHF. CDR3 DNA: TGTGCCAGCAGGCCAGGGGTAGGTCAGCCCCAGCATTTT.

The chain combines TRBV5-5 with TRBJ1-2; the D is unclear. CDR1 is SGHKS, CDR2 YYEKEE, per germline (reference sequence). CDR3 length: 14 residues. V lost 0 bases and J lost 9, with 15 bases in between. The CDR3 reads CASSLDRREISYTF. In DNA form, the CDR3 reads TGTGCCAGCAGCTTGGATCGGAGGGAAATTAGCTACACCTTC. The variable domain in full, completed from reference TRBV5-5 and TRBJ1-2, reads DAGVTQSPTHLIKTRGQQVTLRCSPISGHKSVSWYQQVLGQGPQFIFQYYEKEERGRGNFPDRFSARQFPNYSSELNVNALLLGDSALYLCASSLDRREISYTFGSGTRLTVV.

The V call is TRBV19, the J call TRBJ2-1, with TRBD2 identical over 11 bases. J was trimmed by 2 bases and V by 3 bases; bases with no gene match: 6. The CDR3 contains 17 residues. Germline-derived CDR1 and CDR2 are LNHDA and SQIVND (reference sequence). The CDR3 loop is CASSIATSGVTYNEQFF. In nucleotides, the CDR3 is TGTGCCAGTAGTATCGCGACTAGCGGGGTAACCTACAATGAGCAGTTCTTC. Full variable domain (missing parts from reference TRBV19 and TRBJ2-1): DGGITQSPKYLFRKEGQNVTLSCEQNLNHDAMYWYRQDPGQGLRLIYYSQIVNDFQKGDIAEGYSVSREKKESFPLTVTSAQKNPTAFYLCASSIATSGVTYNEQFFGPGTRLTVL.

This sequence joins TRBV11-2 and TRBJ2-1, with unresolved D. Trimming removed 1 base at V and 4 bases at J, with 8 bases between. Germline V gives CDR1 SGHAT, CDR2 FQNNGV. This CDR3 spans 14 amino acids. CDR3 sequence: CASSLARVYNEQFF. The CDR3 DNA reads TGTGCCAGCAGCTTAGCGCGCGTTTACAATGAGCAGTTCTTC.

The gene calls are TRBV11-2 and TRBJ2-1, with 7 positions matching TRBD2. This CDR3 is 16 amino acids long. CDR1 and CDR2 from the germline V gene are SGHAT and FQNNGV. With V trimmed by 3 bases and J by 0 bases, 5 bases remained unmatched. CDR3 coding DNA: TGTGCCAGCAGCTTCTCGGGCGGGAGCTCCTACAATGAGCAGTTCTTC. Protein product: CASSFSGGSSYNEQFF.

This clone was seen just once. This sequence joins TRBV23-1 and TRBJ1-4; D might be TRBD1 (5 bases). TRBV23-1 is placed among ORFs of uncertain function. The V end was cut by 0 bases, the J end by 8 bases, with 13 bases between. The CDR3 consists of 15 residues. CDR3 protein: CASSQSWPPGEKLFF. For the CDR3, the DNA is TGCGCCAGCAGTCAATCGTGGCCCCCAGGGGAAAAACTGTTTTTT.